One sample yielded the 16 T cell receptor beta chains listed below, sequenced in a study of radiation and T cells in renal cell carcinoma. Produced via immunoSEQ multiplex PCR; TCRdb's table is partial and in-frame only. The sample shows tens of thousands of clones, around 80% of them seen only once. Time point meaning: baseline pretreatment blood. As to treatment: 15 Gy SBRT to primary tumor, nephrectomy 4 weeks later. The sequencing used blood, collected from a patient whose treatment included radiotherapy and nephrectomy. The origin of the receptors is a man in his sixties with renal cell carcinoma.

Comments on this clone: Other nucleotide sequences in the sample specify the same CDR3. The genes are TRBV5-1 and TRBJ2-5; 8 nucleotides line up with TRBD1. CDR3 length: 14 amino acids. Germline CDR1 is SGHRS and CDR2 is YFSETQ. With 3 bases clipped from V and 3 bases from J, the junction kept 4 bases outside the gene matches. CDR3 protein: CASSSLQGEETQYF. As DNA, the CDR3 is TGCGCCAGCAGCTCCTTACAGGGGGAAGAGACCCAGTACTTC.

The rearrangement joins TRBV28 to TRBJ2-7, with TRBD1 as a possible D gene (7 bases). Germline lookup yields CDR1 MDHEN and CDR2 SYDVKM. The CDR3 has 12 residues. Between the trimmed V and J ends, which lost 7 bases and 6 bases, there was a span of 13 bases. The CDR3 bases are TGTGCCAGCACCTCAGGGGGAGGCGAGCAGTACTTC. It is translated as CASTSGGGEQYF.

J is TRBJ1-1 and V is TRBV4-3; 7 bases match TRBD1. Germline V gene sequence: CDR1 LGHNA, CDR2 YSLEER. V lost 8 bases, J lost 1 base, and 31 bases stayed unmatched. The CDR3 is made up of 22 amino acids. The CDR3 is CASRLSYERLQGQDRANTEAFF. CDR3 bases: TGCGCCAGCCGTCTCTCTTACGAGAGGCTTCAGGGCCAAGACAGGGCGAACACTGAAGCTTTCTTT.

The rearrangement links TRBV10-2 to TRBJ2-5; D is ambiguous. The CDR3 runs to 14 residues. V dropped 4 bases and J dropped 5 bases, with 14 bases sitting between them. From germline, CDR1 is WSHSY and CDR2 SAAADI. The CDR3 region has the DNA TGCGCCAGCAGTGTGCGTAGGGTGAGCGAGACCCAGTACTTC. It encodes CASSVRRVSETQYF.

The count of this clone is one. The chain couples TRBV19 to TRBJ1-5, with D perhaps matching TRBD1 (5 bases). From germline, CDR1 is LNHDA and CDR2 SQIVND (reference sequence). Between the trimmed V and J ends, which lost 7 bases and 3 bases, there was a span of 10 bases. The CDR3 contains 13 residues. The CDR3 here is CASIGGFNQPQHF. CDR3 nucleotide sequence: TGTGCCAGTATTGGGGGATTCAATCAGCCCCAGCATTTT.

The rearrangement joins TRBV5-1 to TRBJ1-2; D is uncertain. The CDR3 loop spans 17 amino acids. The ends were cut back, 2 bases at V and 4 bases at J, with 21 bases in the middle. CDR1 and CDR2 (germline): SGHRS, YFSETQ. The CDR3 here is CASSFPDSWDVSYGYTF. The CDR3, as DNA: TGCGCCAGCAGCTTTCCTGACTCATGGGATGTATCCTATGGCTACACCTTC.

V gene TRBV2 combines with J gene TRBJ1-5; TRBD1 aligns across 7 bases. Trimming removed 1 base from V and 5 bases from J; junction bases left unmatched: 26. CDR3 length: 22 amino acids. Germline V gene lookup returns CDR1 SNHLY and CDR2 FYNNEI. The CDR3 spells CASSEGRPPTGSGSIFDQPQHF. In nucleotides, the CDR3 is TGTGCCAGCAGTGAAGGGAGACCTCCGACAGGGTCGGGCTCGATTTTTGATCAGCCCCAGCATTTT.

This chain joins TRBV7-9 and TRBJ2-3, with D maybe TRBD2 (5 bases). Germline CDR1 is SEHNR and CDR2 is FQNEAQ (reference sequence). The CDR3 totals 16 residues. The ends were cut back, 5 bases at V and 6 bases at J, with 21 bases in the middle. As DNA, the CDR3 is TGTGCCAGCAGCGTATTAAGGACTGGGGTCGAGGATACGCAGTATTTT. Translation gives CASSVLRTGVEDTQYF.

V is TRBV29-1 and J is TRBJ2-7, with D perhaps matching TRBD2 (5 bases). V dropped 8 bases and J dropped 5 bases, with 16 bases sitting between them. The CDR3 is 12 amino acids. Per germline, CDR1 SQVTM and CDR2 ANQGSEA. The CDR3 is CSLKRRDDEQYV. CDR3 nucleotides: TGCAGCCTGAAACGCCGGGATGACGAGCAGTACGTC.

The rearrangement links TRBV7-9 to TRBJ1-2, with D possibly matching TRBD1 (5 bases). The germline V gene encodes CDR1 SEHNR and CDR2 FQNEAQ (reference sequence). The CDR3 loop spans 13 amino acids. Trimming took 3 bases from V and 0 from J, leaving 5 bases between them. The CDR3 DNA reads TGTGCCAGCAGCTTGACAGCTAACTATGGCTACACCTTC. Translating gives CASSLTANYGYTF.

The V call is TRBV2, the J call TRBJ2-7; 9 positions agree with TRBD1. V gave up 7 bases and J gave up 4 bases; unmatched junction bases: 8. The V gene's germline CDR1 is SNHLY and CDR2 FYNNEI. This CDR3 comprises 14 residues. The CDR3 nucleotides read TGTGCCAGCACCTGGGGGACAGGGCAATACGAGCAGTACGTC. Encoded protein: CASTWGTGQYEQYV.

The chain is built from TRBV19 and TRBJ2-3; TRBD2 aligns across 10 bases. The ends lost 2 bases at V and 1 base at J; junction bases unmatched: 0. The CDR3 runs 15 residues. Germline V CDR1 and CDR2: LNHDA, SQIVND (reference sequence). CDR3 in amino acids: CASSILAGGTDTQYF. The DNA for the CDR3 is TGTGCCAGTAGTATACTAGCGGGAGGCACAGATACGCAGTATTTT.

CDR3 protein: CASKKDQASDEQYF. CDR3 bases: TGTGCCAGCAAAAAGGATCAGGCTTCGGACGAGCAGTACTTC. The V gene is TRBV2, the J gene TRBJ2-7; no clear D gene. The CDR3 is made up of 14 amino acids. V was pared by 7 bases and J by 5 bases, with 18 bases between. CDR1 and CDR2 (germline): SNHLY, FYNNEI.

The chain recombines TRBV5-1 with TRBJ2-7; 9 positions match TRBD2. CDR1 SGHRS and CDR2 YFSETQ come from the germline V gene. CDR3 length: 15 amino acids. V trimming: 1 base; J trimming: 3 bases; junction bases outside the gene matches: 5. The CDR3 nucleotides read TGCGCCAGCAGCTTGAGGCTAGCGGGGAGCTACGAGCAGTACTTC. Protein sequence: CASSLRLAGSYEQYF.

The chain links TRBV7-2 to TRBJ2-1; D might be TRBD2 (5 bases). The CDR3 covers 16 residues. Trimming pared 5 bases from V and 3 bases from J, leaving 17 bases between. Germline CDR1 SGHTA, CDR2 FQGNSA. The CDR3: CASSVRAEDLYNEQFF. The CDR3 DNA follows: TGTGCCAGCAGCGTAAGAGCGGAGGACCTCTACAATGAGCAGTTCTTC.

The chain joins TRBV5-1 to TRBJ2-3; D remains ambiguous. The V gene's germline CDR1 is SGHRS and CDR2 YFSETQ. V was shortened by 1 base and J by 2 bases, with 8 bases between the two germline ends. This CDR3 has 14 amino acids. The CDR3 reads CASSLLQLTDTQYF. The CDR3 nucleotides are TGCGCCAGCAGCTTGCTACAGCTCACAGATACGCAGTATTTT. The full variable domain, in which reference TRBV5-1 and TRBJ2-3 provide the parts outside the CDR3, is KAGVTQTPRYLIKTRGQQVTLSCSPISGHRSVSWYQQTPGQGLQFLFEYFSETQRNKGNFPGRFSGRQFSNSRSEMNVSTLELGDSALYLCASSLLQLTDTQYFGPGTRLTVL.